One and the same sample provided the 2 T cell receptor beta chains below, sequenced in a study of blood T cell repertoires in COVID-19 (dated by TCRdb to the early 2020s). The method behind the library was the immunoSEQ multiplex PCR assay. TCRdb mirrors the immuneACCESS table, restricted to in-frame sequences. Some clones are absent from its copies; in checked studies, under half trace to an unresolved V gene, and the reason for the others is unknown. The sample table shows 110,000 to 150,000 clones, and around 86% are seen once. The top ten constitute less than 5% of the sample. The specimen was peripheral blood. Source of these receptors: a woman of 80 years or more with acute or convalescent COVID-19.

The chain is built from TRBV6-5 and TRBJ1-1; 7 nucleotides match TRBD1. There are 15 residues in the CDR3. CDR1 is MNHEY and CDR2 is SVGAGI in the germline V gene. V lost 6 bases to trimming and J lost 5 bases; unmatched junction nucleotides: 12. CDR3 nucleotides: TGTGCCAGCAGCTTCCAGGACAGGCCAGTAACTGAAGCTTTCTTT. Its protein product is CASSFQDRPVTEAFF.

V and J are TRBV21-1 and TRBJ2-1; the D call in the table, TRBD2, was not verified against the DNA. TRBV21-1 is a pseudogene locus. The CDR3 extends over 16 amino acids. CDR3 nucleotide sequence: TGTGCCAGCAGCCCTAATGGTCTAGCGGGAGCAATGCTGCAGTTCTTC. This sequence encodes CASSPNGLAGAMLQFF.